This T cell receptor beta chain comes out of a study of control samples from healthy donors and cancer patients. Method: immunoSEQ multiplex PCR; TCRdb's copy keeps in-frame clones and lacks some. This sample has some 100,000 clones; roughly 91% occur once, and the top ten carry less than 8.5%. The CDR3 covers 17 residues. Looked up from germline, CDR1 is SGHDN and CDR2 is FVKESK. The V and J ends lost 4 bases and 7 bases, in that order; junction bases with no gene match: 11. Source material: blood. The chain links TRBV14 to TRBJ2-1; 12 nucleotides match TRBD2. The origin of this receptor is a man between 25 and 39 years old in good health. The CDR3 loop is CASSPFQLAGGGNEQFF. The DNA for the CDR3 is TGTGCCAGCAGCCCCTTCCAACTAGCGGGAGGTGGGAATGAGCAGTTCTTC.